Below, 17 T cell receptor beta chains from the same sample are listed, as sequenced in a study of T cell clonality in common variable immunodeficiency. Assay used: immunoSEQ multiplex PCR; TCRdb lists only in-frame clones, some missing. The specimen has about 40,000 clones, none found just once. The source material was peripheral blood mononuclear cells. The receptors derive from a person aged 18 to 75 in good health.

This clone showed up many times. The read ends 3 residues before the CDR3 terminus; that terminus is restored from the germline J gene. The chain couples TRBV19 to TRBJ2-3; 10 nucleotides line up with TRBD2. CDR3 length: 17 amino acids. Germline V CDR1 and CDR2: LNHDA, SQIVND (reference sequence). V shed 7 bases and J 4 bases; nucleotides not matched to a gene: 14. The sequenced CDR3 bases are TGTGCCAGTACAATAGGGACTAGCGATATTTATTCAGATACG. Its protein product is CASTIGTSDIYSDT. The CDR3, in full, reads CASTIGTSDIYSDTQYF.

The table lists this clone with a few counts. The DNA ends 3 residues before the CDR3 does, and the rest of the CDR3 is filled in from the germline J gene. The chain combines TRBV2 with TRBJ2-1; TRBD2 aligns across 8 bases. The V gene's germline CDR1 is SNHLY and CDR2 FYNNEI. J lost 9 bases, V lost 2 bases, and 12 bases had no gene match. The CDR3 runs to 16 residues. Incomplete CDR3 DNA: TGTGCCAGCAGTGAAAGAGGCGGGGGGACCTCGAGTGAG. As protein: CASSERGGGTSSE. The full-length CDR3 reads as CASSERGGGTSSEQFF.

This clone was seen repeatedly, ten times or more. The read terminates 3 residues before the CDR3 end, so the remaining end is supplied by the germline J gene. This chain joins TRBV7-9 and TRBJ2-5, with TRBD1 matching over 11 bases. The CDR3 sequence is 15 residues long. The trim removed 7 bases at V and 2 bases at J, leaving 6 bases unmatched. Germline V lookup: CDR1 SEHNR, CDR2 FQNEAQ (reference sequence). CDR3 sequence reads: CASNSRDRGQETQYF. The sequenced part of the CDR3 DNA is TGTGCCAGCAACTCTCGGGACAGGGGGCAAGAGACC.

This clone was seen only a few times. The read stops 3 residues short of the end of the CDR3; the missing end is completed from the germline J gene. The rearrangement uses TRBV19 and TRBJ2-1; D not resolved. Deletions cut 3 bases from V and 5 bases from J, with 14 bases between. The V gene's germline CDR1 is LNHDA and CDR2 SQIVND (reference sequence). This CDR3 has 15 amino acids. The CDR3 loop is CASSISPRVDNEQFF. The sequenced part of the CDR3 DNA is TGTGCCAGTAGTATTTCGCCAAGGGTGGACAATGAG. Full variable domain (missing parts from reference TRBV19 and TRBJ2-1): DGGITQSPKYLFRKEGQNVTLSCEQNLNHDAMYWYRQDPGQGLRLIYYSQIVNDFQKGDIAEGYSVSREKKESFPLTVTSAQKNPTAFYLCASSISPRVDNEQFFGPGTRLTVL.

This clone was picked up many times. The read gets to within 3 residues of the CDR3 end, and the germline J gene fills in the rest. The rearrangement joins TRBV10-3 to TRBJ2-5; perhaps TRBD1 as D (6 bases). V lost 4 bases and J 5 bases, leaving 14 bases between the germline ends. The CDR3 sequence is 14 residues long. Germline CDR1 and CDR2: ENHRY and SYGVKD. Partial CDR3 DNA: TGTGCCATCAGTGCAGGGACAAGCACGGAGACC. Protein: CAISAGTSTET. In full, the CDR3 reads CAISAGTSTETQYF.

At least ten counts were recorded for this clone. The read finishes 3 residues shy of the CDR3 end, and the germline J gene is used to complete it. V usage is TRBV5-6 and J usage is TRBJ1-1; TRBD1 might be the D (5 bases). The V gene's germline CDR1 is SGHDT and CDR2 YYEEEE. The CDR3 consists of 14 residues. Trimming took 4 bases from V and 4 from J, leaving 14 bases between them. The covered CDR3 bases are TGTGCCAGCAGCCCCACGTGGGGGGGCACTGAA. Encoded protein: CASSPTWGGTE. Given in full, the CDR3 is CASSPTWGGTEAFF.

This clone was seen ten or more times. The CDR3 end falls 3 residues outside the read, so it is completed with the germline J gene. This chain connects TRBV4-2 to TRBJ1-5; 8 bases map to TRBD1. CDR3 length equals 16 residues. V lost 0 bases and J lost 4; bases outside the gene matches: 5. Germline CDR1 and CDR2: LGHNA and YNFKEQ. CDR3: CASSQDDRGWNQPQHF. The part of the CDR3 DNA that was read is TGTGCCAGCAGCCAAGATGACAGGGGCTGGAATCAGCCC.

In its sample, this clone was seen a few times. Read coverage stops 3 residues before the CDR3 terminus; the germline J gene supplies the remainder. This chain connects TRBV6-2 or TRBV6-3 to TRBJ1-3, with unresolved D. Trimming cost V 0 bases and J 9 bases, with 15 bases left between them. This CDR3 has 15 residues. Germline CDR1 reads MNHEY; CDR2 reads SVGEGT. CDR3 bases read: TGTGCCAGCAGTTACTCGCCCAGAAACCGGGGCACC. The encoded protein is CASSYSPRNRGT. The CDR3 in full is CASSYSPRNRGTIYF.

This clone was observed many times. The sequenced fragment ends 3 residues before the CDR3 boundary, so the rest is inferred from the germline J gene. The V call is TRBV7-8, the J call TRBJ2-1, with a tentative D call TRBD2 (6 bases). The germline V gene has CDR1 SGHVS and CDR2 FQNEAQ. V was cut by 1 base and J by 7 bases, with 14 bases left in between. The CDR3 runs 15 residues. The CDR3 DNA, read in part, is TGTGCCAGCAGCTTAGTCGGCGGGGCCTGGAATGAG. Translated: CASSLVGGAWNE. The entire CDR3 sequence reads CASSLVGGAWNEQFF.

This clone was seen repeatedly, ten times or more. The CDR3 extends 3 residues past the end of the read, so its final part is completed from the germline J gene. V usage is TRBV11-2 and J usage is TRBJ1-1, with 7 positions matching TRBD1. The CDR3 extends over 15 amino acids. V lost 5 bases and J lost 1; bases outside the gene matches: 7. Germline values: CDR1 SGHAT, CDR2 FQNNGV. CDR3 bases read: TGTGCCAGCAGCCTCACACAGGGGTGGAACACTGAA. Protein sequence: CASSLTQGWNTE. The CDR3 reads in full as CASSLTQGWNTEAFF.

This clone was counted between two and nine times. The DNA ends 3 residues before the CDR3 does, and the rest of the CDR3 is filled in from the germline J gene. The chain is built from TRBV5-1 and TRBJ2-4; the match to TRBD1 covers 10 bases. The CDR3 runs 14 residues. The germline V gene encodes CDR1 SGHRS and CDR2 YFSETQ. The CDR3 bases that were read are TGCGCCAGCAGCCCGGTAGGGACAGGGGAAGGT. Amino acids: CASSPVGTGEG. The CDR3 as a whole reads CASSPVGTGEGQYF.

This clone was seen ten or more times. The read ends 3 residues early relative to the CDR3; the germline J gene fills the gap. The V and J genes are TRBV6-2 or TRBV6-3 and TRBJ1-1, with D perhaps TRBD1 (5 bases). The CDR3 totals 14 residues. Germline values: CDR1 MNHEY, CDR2 SVGEGT. CDR3 sequence reads: CASSYFRPGEEAFF. CDR3 DNA (partial): TGTGCCAGCAGTTACTTCCGACCGGGGGAGGAA.

This clone was found a few times. Coverage ceases 3 residues before the CDR3 finishes, and the germline J gene fills in the end. The chain carries TRBV19 and TRBJ1-5; D call uncertain. This CDR3 is built from 13 residues. Germline-derived CDR1 and CDR2 are LNHDA and SQIVND (reference sequence). V lost 5 bases to trimming and J lost 4 bases, with 9 bases between them. The CDR3 is CASSPVGNQPQHF. CDR3 bases read: TGTGCCAGTAGTCCCGTCGGGAATCAGCCC. Based on the CDR3 plus reference TRBV19 and TRBJ1-5, the full variable domain is DGGITQSPKYLFRKEGQNVTLSCEQNLNHDAMYWYRQDPGQGLRLIYYSQIVNDFQKGDIAEGYSVSREKKESFPLTVTSAQKNPTAFYLCASSPVGNQPQHFGDGTRLSIL.

This clone was found a few times. The sequenced fragment ends 3 residues before the CDR3 boundary, so the rest is inferred from the germline J gene. The rearrangement links TRBV18 to TRBJ1-5; D is undetermined. The CDR3 sequence is 16 residues long. V was cut by 3 bases and J by 2 bases, with 14 bases left in between. Looked up from germline, CDR1 is KGHSH and CDR2 is LQKENI. The sequenced part of the CDR3 DNA is TGTGCCAGCTCACCTTTAGGGTCGGCCGGCAATCAGCCC. It specifies CASSPLGSAGNQP. The whole CDR3 sequence is CASSPLGSAGNQPQHF.

This clone occurred many times. The read halts 3 residues ahead of the CDR3 end, with the missing end drawn from the germline J gene. The gene calls are TRBV2 and TRBJ2-1; TRBD2 agrees at 10 bases. Looked up from germline, CDR1 is SNHLY and CDR2 is FYNNEI. The CDR3 totals 15 residues. The J segment lost 5 bases and the V segment lost 3 bases, leaving 4 bases of the junction unmatched. CDR3 loop: CASSDWTSGNNEQFF. Incomplete CDR3 DNA: TGTGCCAGCAGTGATTGGACTAGCGGAAACAATGAG.

This clone was observed many times. With the read ending 3 residues before the CDR3 end, the germline J gene is used to fill in that end. This sequence joins TRBV19 and TRBJ1-5; D gene ambiguous. Between the trimmed V and J ends, which lost 8 bases and 4 bases, there was a span of 12 bases. The CDR3 runs 13 residues. The germline V gene has CDR1 LNHDA and CDR2 SQIVND (reference sequence). CDR3 DNA (partial): TGTGCCAGTTCCGGGGTGGGAAATCAGCCC. Amino acid sequence: CASSGVGNQP. From start to end, the CDR3 is CASSGVGNQPQHF.

There are a few counts of this clone. Read coverage stops 3 residues before the CDR3 terminus; the germline J gene supplies the remainder. The chain uses TRBV30 and TRBJ1-2; TRBD1 might be the D (6 bases). V lost 0 bases, J lost 0 bases, and 14 bases lay in between. Germline assignment: CDR1 GTSNPN and CDR2 SVGIG (reference sequence). The CDR3 runs to 16 residues. CDR3 region: CAWSVGTWATNYGYTF. The sequenced CDR3 bases are TGTGCCTGGAGTGTAGGGACATGGGCCACTAACTATGGC.